This TCR beta chain was captured in a study of T cells in Graves' hyperthyroidism and ophthalmopathy. At the level of the study: Peripheral blood was secured at the point of initial diagnosis, before any treatment. Whole-study results and caveats: Expanded thyroid clonotypes (above 0.001) were mostly also found in blood.

In its sample, this clonotype was seen many times. Its target is not known. At least 3 on the Clinical Activity Score was recorded for ophthalmopathy patients, who also had NOSPECS grade at least 4 and duration under 3 months. The TCR beta CDR3 regions underwent amplification using RNA transcripts as the source. A set of HTBI primers served as the primers for a first-round RT-PCR of the TCR CDR3. TCRdb redid the calling of the multiplex PCR reads with MiXCR, one entry per CDR3 protein. Of 250,000 to 400,000 distinct CDR3 sequences in the sample, about 13% were seen once. Trimming removed 5 bases from V and 4 bases from J, with 12 bases in between. Germline V CDR1 and CDR2: LNHDA, SQIVND (reference sequence). This CDR3 is built from 13 residues.

The chain employs TRBV19 and TRBJ2-7, with D perhaps assigned TRBD1 or TRBD2 (5 bases each). The TCR was taken from a woman between 40 and 55 years old with Graves' ophthalmopathy. Material: blood. The CDR3 reads CASSPGTDYEQYF. The CDR3 bases are TGTGCCAGTAGTCCCGGGACCGATTACGAGCAGTACTTC. Filled out from reference TRBV19 and TRBJ2-7, the complete variable domain reads DGGITQSPKYLFRKEGQNVTLSCEQNLNHDAMYWYRQDPGQGLRLIYYSQIVNDFQKGDIAEGYSVSREKKESFPLTVTSAQKNPTAFYLCASSPGTDYEQYFGPGTRLTVT.